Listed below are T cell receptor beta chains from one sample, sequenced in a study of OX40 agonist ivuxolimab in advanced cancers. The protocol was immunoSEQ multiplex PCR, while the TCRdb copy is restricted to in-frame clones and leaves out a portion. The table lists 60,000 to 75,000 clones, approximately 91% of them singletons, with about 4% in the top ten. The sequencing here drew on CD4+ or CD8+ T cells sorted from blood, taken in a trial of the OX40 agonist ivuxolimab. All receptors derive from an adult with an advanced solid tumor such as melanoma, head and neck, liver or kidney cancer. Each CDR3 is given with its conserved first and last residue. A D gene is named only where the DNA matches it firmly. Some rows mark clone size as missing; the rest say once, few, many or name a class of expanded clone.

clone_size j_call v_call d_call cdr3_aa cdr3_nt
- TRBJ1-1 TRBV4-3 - CASSHQDPGVDTEAFF TGCGCCAGCAGCCACCAAGACCCGGGGGTGGACACTGAAGCTTTCTTT
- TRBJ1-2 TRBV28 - CASSWGRLVGYTF TGTGCCAGCAGTTGGGGACGGCTCGTTGGCTACACCTTC
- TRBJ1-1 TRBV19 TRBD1 CASSIDTGGSFTEAFF TGTGCCAGTAGTATAGATACAGGGGGCTCTTTCACTGAAGCTTTCTTT
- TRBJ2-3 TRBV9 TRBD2 CASSVEWGGADTQYF TGTGCCAGCAGCGTAGAGTGGGGGGGAGCAGATACGCAGTATTTT
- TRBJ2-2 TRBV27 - CASSDSSGELFF TGTGCCAGCAGTGACAGTTCCGGGGAGCTGTTTTTT
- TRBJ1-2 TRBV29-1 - CSVVGNTLPFYGYTF TGCAGCGTTGTCGGGAACACTCTCCCCTTCTATGGCTACACCTTC
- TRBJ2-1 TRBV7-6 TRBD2 CASSLPAGAPYNEQFF TGTGCCAGCAGCTTACCCGCGGGAGCCCCCTACAATGAGCAGTTCTTC
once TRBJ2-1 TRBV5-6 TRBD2 CASSLELAGGNEQFF TGTGCCAGCAGCTTGGAGCTAGCGGGAGGTAATGAGCAGTTCTTC
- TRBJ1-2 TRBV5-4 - CASSFSGYGYTF TGTGCCAGCAGCTTTTCAGGGTATGGCTACACCTTC
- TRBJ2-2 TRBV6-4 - CASSDSGENGELFF TGTGCCAGCAGTGACTCTGGGGAGAACGGGGAGCTGTTTTTT
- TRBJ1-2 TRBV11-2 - CASSFWDSRGYTF TGTGCCAGCAGCTTCTGGGACTCAAGGGGCTACACCTTC
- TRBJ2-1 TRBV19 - CASSLSGYNEQFF TGTGCCAGTAGTTTGAGCGGGTACAATGAGCAGTTCTTC
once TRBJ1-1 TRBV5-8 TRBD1 CASSLYRGSTEAFF TGTGCCAGCAGCTTGTACAGGGGAAGCACTGAAGCTTTCTTT
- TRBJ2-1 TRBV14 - CASSQDRWGFRGNEQFF TGTGCCAGCAGCCAAGATCGTTGGGGATTCAGAGGCAATGAGCAGTTCTTC
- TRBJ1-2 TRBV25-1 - CASAWGYGYTF TGTGCCAGCGCCTGGGGCTATGGCTACACCTTC
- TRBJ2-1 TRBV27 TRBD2 CASSLRRGTNNEQFF TGTGCCAGCAGTTTGCGGCGGGGGACCAACAATGAGCAGTTCTTC
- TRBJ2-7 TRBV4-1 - CASSQVNRDYEQYF TGCGCCAGCAGCCAAGTTAACAGAGATTACGAGCAGTACTTC
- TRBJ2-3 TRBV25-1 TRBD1 CASKTGGTDTQYF TGTGCGAGCAAGACAGGGGGCACAGATACGCAGTATTTT
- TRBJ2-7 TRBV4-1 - CASSQGSAYYEQYF TGCGCCAGCAGCCAAGGTTCGGCCTACTACGAGCAGTACTTC
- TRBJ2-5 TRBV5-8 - CASSPAGHGETQYF TGTGCCAGCAGCCCGGCGGGTCACGGGGAGACCCAGTACTTC
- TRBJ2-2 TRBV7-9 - CASIPLMRAAGELFF TGTGCCAGCATCCCCCTTATGCGGGCGGCCGGGGAGCTGTTTTTT
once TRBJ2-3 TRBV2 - CASSEPTASTDTQYF TGTGCCAGCAGTGAGCCGACGGCGAGCACAGATACGCAGTATTTT
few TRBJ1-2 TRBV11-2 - CASSSGHGYTF TGTGCCAGCAGCTCGGGACACGGCTACACCTTC
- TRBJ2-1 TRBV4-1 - CASSQNGGSYNEQFF TGCGCCAGCAGCCAGAACGGGGGCTCCTACAATGAGCAGTTCTTC
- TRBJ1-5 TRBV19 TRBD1 CASKGGGTVQPQHF TGTGCCAGTAAAGGAGGTGGGACAGTTCAGCCCCAGCATTTT
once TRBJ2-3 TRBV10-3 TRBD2 CAISREGRGGRTDTQYF TGTGCCATCAGCCGAGAGGGCCGCGGGGGGCGGACAGATACGCAGTATTTT
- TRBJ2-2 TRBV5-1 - CASSLNKRGAQDTGELFF TGCGCCAGCAGCCTAAACAAGAGGGGGGCCCAAGACACCGGGGAGCTGTTTTTT
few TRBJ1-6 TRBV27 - CASRIGRNSPLHF TGTGCCAGCAGGATAGGGAGGAATTCACCCCTCCACTTT
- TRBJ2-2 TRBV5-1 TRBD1 CASSQGQGLGTGELFF TGCGCCAGCAGCCAGGGACAGGGTTTAGGGACCGGGGAGCTGTTTTTT
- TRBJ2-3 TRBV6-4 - CASSDGRGADTQYF TGTGCCAGCAGTGACGGGAGAGGCGCAGATACGCAGTATTTT
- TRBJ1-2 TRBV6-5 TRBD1 CASSYQGGASWGYTF TGTGCCAGCAGTTACCAGGGGGGTGCCTCCTGGGGCTACACCTTC
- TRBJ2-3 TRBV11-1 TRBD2 CASSLEVWREEDTQYF TGTGCCAGCAGCTTAGAGGTCTGGCGGGAGGAAGATACGCAGTATTTT
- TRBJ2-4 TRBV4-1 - CASSPTSGQIKNIQYF TGCGCCAGCAGCCCCACTTCTGGACAGATCAAAAACATTCAGTACTTC
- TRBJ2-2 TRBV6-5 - CASSYIQGLNTGELFF TGTGCCAGCAGTTACATCCAGGGACTTAACACCGGGGAGCTGTTTTTT
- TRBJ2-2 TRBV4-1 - CASSQGSGRGTGELFF TGCGCCAGCAGCCAAGGATCAGGGCGTGGGACCGGGGAGCTGTTTTTT
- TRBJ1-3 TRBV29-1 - CSVEDLRYSGNTIYF TGCAGCGTTGAAGATCTTCGCTACTCTGGAAACACCATATATTTT